Listed below are T cell receptor beta chains from one sample, sequenced in a study of early T cells in non-severe SARS-CoV-2 infection. TCRdb reprocessed the 5' RACE reads with MiXCR, giving one entry per CDR3 protein. This sample has about 30,000 distinct CDR3 sequences, with around 6% found just once. The sequenced material came from whole blood. The receptor source for this set is an adult who was a healthcare worker with PCR-confirmed SARS-CoV-2 infection or an uninfected control (not recorded which). Each CDR3 is given with its conserved first and last residue. The D gene is left open where the match is weak. Not all rows give a size; the values are once, few, many and, for expanded clones, a class.

abundance: many
v_gene: TRBV24-1
j_gene: TRBJ2-3
d_gene: NA
CDR3nt: TGTGCCACCAGTGATTTCGGGCAGACGGAAGATACGCAGTATTTT
CDR3aa: CATSDFGQTEDTQYF

abundance: many
v_gene: TRBV28
j_gene: TRBJ1-2
d_gene: TRBD1
CDR3nt: TGTGCCAGCAGGGGGACAGGGGGCGCCGATGGCTACACCTTC
CDR3aa: CASRGTGGADGYTF

abundance: many
v_gene: TRBV7-9
j_gene: TRBJ2-1
d_gene: NA
CDR3nt: TGTGCCAGCAGTAACAGGGCCGCCTACAATGAGCAGTTCTTC
CDR3aa: CASSNRAAYNEQFF

abundance: many
v_gene: TRBV11-2
j_gene: TRBJ2-7
d_gene: NA
CDR3nt: TGTGCCAGCAGCTCTAACCCCTACGAGCAGTACTTC
CDR3aa: CASSSNPYEQYF

abundance: many
v_gene: TRBV12-3/TRBV12-4
j_gene: TRBJ1-5
d_gene: NA
CDR3nt: TGTGCCAGCAGTTCCCGTAGGGAGGGGGGATCGCATTTT
CDR3aa: CASSSRREGGSHF

abundance: NA
v_gene: TRBV20-1
j_gene: TRBJ1-2
d_gene: NA
CDR3nt: TGCAGTGCTAGATCCCTAGACTTAGGTGGCTACACCTTC
CDR3aa: CSARSLDLGGYTF

abundance: many
v_gene: TRBV27
j_gene: TRBJ1-5
d_gene: NA
CDR3nt: TGTGCCAGCAGTTTGTGGGCGTATAGCAATCAGCCCCAGCATTTT
CDR3aa: CASSLWAYSNQPQHF

abundance: few
v_gene: TRBV27
j_gene: TRBJ2-1
d_gene: NA
CDR3nt: TGTGCCAGCACCTGGCGGAGGGGTGGCAATGAGCAGTTCTTC
CDR3aa: CASTWRRGGNEQFF

abundance: few
v_gene: TRBV11-2
j_gene: TRBJ2-1
d_gene: NA
CDR3nt: TGTGCCAGCAGCTCGGGACTCCACGGCAGTGGTGAGCAGTTCTTC
CDR3aa: CASSSGLHGSGEQFF

abundance: many
v_gene: TRBV18
j_gene: TRBJ1-5
d_gene: NA
CDR3nt: TGTGCCAGCTCACCTGCAGGGACGGGCCGTCAGCCCCAGCATTTT
CDR3aa: CASSPAGTGRQPQHF

abundance: many
v_gene: TRBV28
j_gene: TRBJ2-1
d_gene: TRBD2
CDR3nt: TGTGCCAGCACGAGCCAATCACTAGCGGGAGGGCCCGGGGGTGAGCAGTTCTTC
CDR3aa: CASTSQSLAGGPGGEQFF

abundance: many
v_gene: TRBV5-1
j_gene: TRBJ2-3
d_gene: NA
CDR3nt: TGCGCCAGCAGCTTGCTAGTCCTCACAGATACGCAGTATTTT
CDR3aa: CASSLLVLTDTQYF

abundance: many
v_gene: TRBV20-1
j_gene: TRBJ2-7
d_gene: NA
CDR3nt: TGCAGTGCGTATCAGCCGGGCGAGGAGCAGTACTTC
CDR3aa: CSAYQPGEEQYF

abundance: many
v_gene: TRBV11-2
j_gene: TRBJ2-1
d_gene: NA
CDR3nt: TGTGCCAGCAGCTTAGGGACTTATCGAGGGTCGGGCAATGAGCAGTTCTTC
CDR3aa: CASSLGTYRGSGNEQFF

abundance: many
v_gene: TRBV7-9
j_gene: TRBJ1-1
d_gene: NA
CDR3nt: TGTGCCAGCAGCCGACATCAGGTAGATAACACTGAAGCTTTCTTT
CDR3aa: CASSRHQVDNTEAFF

abundance: many
v_gene: TRBV6-5
j_gene: TRBJ1-1
d_gene: NA
CDR3nt: TGTGCCAGCAGTTATTACTGGAACACTGAAGCTTTCTTT
CDR3aa: CASSYYWNTEAFF

abundance: many
v_gene: TRBV28
j_gene: TRBJ2-7
d_gene: NA
CDR3nt: TGTGCCAGCAGTTTATTGGCCGGGGAGCAGTACTTC
CDR3aa: CASSLLAGEQYF

abundance: NA
v_gene: TRBV5-1
j_gene: TRBJ1-6
d_gene: NA
CDR3nt: TGCGCCAGCAGCTTTGGGCAGGGGCCCTATAATTCACCCCTCCACTTT
CDR3aa: CASSFGQGPYNSPLHF

abundance: many
v_gene: TRBV5-5
j_gene: TRBJ2-3
d_gene: TRBD1
CDR3nt: TGTGCCAGCAGCCTGACAGGGTATAGCACAGATACGCAGTATTTT
CDR3aa: CASSLTGYSTDTQYF

abundance: few
v_gene: TRBV12-5
j_gene: TRBJ2-2
d_gene: TRBD1
CDR3nt: TGTGCTAGTGGTGTGACAGGGTTAGGGTACACCGGGGAGCTGTTTTTT
CDR3aa: CASGVTGLGYTGELFF

abundance: few
v_gene: TRBV11-2
j_gene: TRBJ2-6
d_gene: TRBD1
CDR3nt: TGTGCCAGCACCACACCGGGGACAGGGGAAAGAGGGGCCAACGTCCTGACTTTC
CDR3aa: CASTTPGTGERGANVLTF

abundance: NA
v_gene: TRBV2
j_gene: TRBJ2-1
d_gene: NA
CDR3nt: TGTGCCAGCATGACGATTAAGGCGGCGGTTTCCTACAATGAGCAGTTCTTC
CDR3aa: CASMTIKAAVSYNEQFF

abundance: many
v_gene: TRBV7-8
j_gene: TRBJ2-1
d_gene: TRBD2
CDR3nt: TGTGCCAGCAGCTCCAGGACTAGCGGCTCCTACAATGAGCAGTTCTTC
CDR3aa: CASSSRTSGSYNEQFF

abundance: many
v_gene: TRBV6-2/TRBV6-3
j_gene: TRBJ2-7
d_gene: TRBD2
CDR3nt: TGTGCCAGCAGTGTTCAGTTGGGGACTAGCGGATCCTACGAGCAGTACTTC
CDR3aa: CASSVQLGTSGSYEQYF

abundance: NA
v_gene: TRBV5-5
j_gene: TRBJ1-5
d_gene: NA
CDR3nt: TGTGCCAGCAGCCTGGGGGAGGTCAATCAGCCCCAGCATTTT
CDR3aa: CASSLGEVNQPQHF

abundance: many
v_gene: TRBV7-9
j_gene: TRBJ2-5
d_gene: NA
CDR3nt: TGTGCCAGCAGCCAACAGGGAATTGGGACCCAGTACTTC
CDR3aa: CASSQQGIGTQYF

abundance: many
v_gene: TRBV28
j_gene: TRBJ1-4
d_gene: NA
CDR3nt: TGTGCCAGCAGTTTACGGGAAAAACTGTTTTTT
CDR3aa: CASSLREKLFF

abundance: many
v_gene: TRBV10-3
j_gene: TRBJ2-1
d_gene: TRBD2
CDR3nt: TGTGCCATCAGTGAGAGGACTAGCCCTAGTTCCTACAATGAGCAGTTCTTC
CDR3aa: CAISERTSPSSYNEQFF

abundance: many
v_gene: TRBV5-1
j_gene: TRBJ2-3
d_gene: TRBD2
CDR3nt: TGCGCCAGCAGCCGCCGGACTAGCGGCTATTCCGCTAGCACAGATACGCAGTATTTT
CDR3aa: CASSRRTSGYSASTDTQYF